This T cell receptor beta chain was sequenced for a study of radiation and T cells in renal cell carcinoma. Overall study: Nephrectomy followed 15 Gy stereotactic body radiation by 4 weeks.

Only in-frame clones appear in the TCRdb table, and some are missing; sequencing was by immunoSEQ multiplex PCR. The sample has over 45,000 clones; 60% to 85% are singletons. V was shortened by 2 bases and J by 1 base, with 8 bases between the two germline ends. Per the germline V gene, CDR1 is MNHNS and CDR2 is SASEGT. The CDR3 spans 14 residues. Stated time point: baseline pretreatment blood. Treatment in this sample: 15 Gy SBRT to primary tumor, nephrectomy 4 weeks later. After SBRT, blood was collected at 2 and 4 weeks, plus baseline. This renal cell carcinoma was of the clear cell type. The sample holds a few counts of this clone.

The TCR comes from a man in his 60s with renal cell carcinoma. Sequencing used blood, obtained from a patient whose treatment included radiotherapy and nephrectomy. The chain links TRBV6-1 to TRBJ1-1; D call uncertain. In DNA, the CDR3 is TGTGCCAGCAGTGAAAGTGGAGAGAACACTGAAGCTTTCTTT. Translation gives CASSESGENTEAFF.